This note documents a single TCR beta chain sequence. The DNA is left out, because the CDR3 cannot be placed on it with certainty; the CDR3 is given as TCRdb lists it. The source of the sample is a study of blood T cell repertoires in COVID-19. Clinical histories supplied by participants themselves formed the basis of cohort assignment. The CDR3 is 14 residues long, counting both termini. Germline CDR1 WNHNN, CDR2 SYGVQD (reference sequence). The assay was immunoSEQ multiplex PCR, and TCRdb's table has in-frame clones only and misses some. The repertoire holds around 200,000 clones, with 85% to 90% as singletons.

V usage is TRBV10-1 and J usage is TRBJ2-1; the table's D call, TRBD2, was not checked against the DNA. This sequence was found in a man aged 40-49 years who had recovered from COVID-19. The sequenced material came from PBMCs or T cells enriched from blood (not recorded which). CDR3 amino acids: CASSEWASGSLAVF.